In its sample, the clone carrying this TCR beta chain was seen many times. Graves' hyperthyroidism showing no ophthalmopathy progression within 18 months was considered stable. The germline CDR1 and CDR2 sequences are GTSNPN and SVGIG (reference sequence). With V trimmed by 2 bases and J by 5 bases, 11 bases remained unmatched. The CDR3 is 15 residues long. RNA transcripts served as the template for amplifying TCR beta CDR3 regions. A set of HTBI primers served as the primers for a first-round RT-PCR of the TCR CDR3. Using its own MiXCR run on the multiplex PCR reads, TCRdb lists one record per CDR3 protein. The data hold approximately 400,000 distinct CDR3 sequences, with 14% to 15% observed a single time. This record comes from a study of T cells in Graves' hyperthyroidism and ophthalmopathy.

This chain links TRBV30 with TRBJ2-7, with 8 nucleotides matching TRBD2. The TCR comes from a woman in her twenties or thirties with Graves' hyperthyroidism. The source material was blood. The CDR3 region has the DNA TGTGCCTGGAGTTTATTCCGGGAGGGCCTCCACGAGCAGTACTTC. Translating it yields CAWSLFREGLHEQYF.